This T cell receptor beta chain was obtained from a study of blood T cell repertoires in COVID-19. Study information: From the United States, Italy and Spain came samples of acute and convalescent COVID-19.

The CDR3 covers 13 residues. Trimming took off 5 bases at V and 7 bases at J, with 14 bases between the two ends. Germline V gene sequence: CDR1 LNHDA, CDR2 SQIVND (reference sequence). Sequenced by immunoSEQ multiplex PCR; TCRdb stores in-frame clones only, minus some. The sample includes 300,000 to 400,000 clones, about 87% seen only once; the top ten take approximately 9.4%. V is TRBV19 and J is TRBJ1-1; D is unresolved. The receptor comes from a man aged 25-40 years with COVID-19, enrolled during active disease. Material for sequencing was peripheral blood. CDR3 nucleotide sequence: TGTGCCAGTAGTCAAGCGGGCTGGGGTGAAGCTTTCTTT. Its translation: CASSQAGWGEAFF.